Each of the 4 T cell receptor beta chains below was sequenced from the same sample in a study of regulatory T cells in long-lasting Graves disease. To make TCR beta libraries, researchers used iRepertoire HTBI primers and Arm-PCR of CDR3 regions. TCRdb used MiXCR to reprocess the multiplex PCR reads, holding one entry per CDR3 protein. The sample has 420,000 or so distinct CDR3 sequences; less than 20% are singletons. This sample's time point: newly diagnosed GD, antithyroid drugs for less than 3 months. PBMCs provided the RNA from which the TCR library was made. The same sample was also used in a study of T cells in Graves' hyperthyroidism and ophthalmopathy.

The material sequenced was peripheral blood mononuclear cells (PBMCs), taken at new diagnosis, from a patient treated with antithyroid drugs. The receptors come from a young woman with Graves disease.

Many counts were recorded for this clonotype. The genes are TRBV6-2 or TRBV6-3 and TRBJ1-5; D remains ambiguous. CDR3 size: 16 residues. Looked up from germline, CDR1 is MNHEY and CDR2 is SVGEGT. The V and J ends lost 4 bases and 0 bases respectively, with 13 bases between them. The CDR3: CASSLGAVGSNQPQHF. CDR3 sequence (DNA): TGTGCCAGCAGTTTGGGTGCAGTTGGTAGCAATCAGCCCCAGCATTTT.

This clonotype was seen a few times. The J gene is TRBJ1-2, the V gene TRBV7-2, with 7 bases that match TRBD1. CDR3 length equals 13 residues. The V gene end was trimmed by 2 bases and the J gene end by 9 bases; junction bases not matched to a gene: 6. Looked up from germline, CDR1 is SGHTA and CDR2 is FQGNSA. CDR3 region: CASSLYQGDSYTF. The DNA for the CDR3 is TGTGCCAGCAGCTTATACCAGGGGGATAGCTACACCTTC.

This clonotype was seen a few times. The genes are TRBV20-1 and TRBJ2-1; 11 bases match TRBD2. Germline V gene data show CDR1 as DFQATT and CDR2 as SNEGSKA (reference sequence). V dropped 5 bases and J dropped 1; count of bases not matched to a gene: 10. This CDR3 spans 17 amino acids. This chain's CDR3 is CSAPKTSGKASYNEQFF. CDR3 in DNA: TGCAGTGCTCCCAAGACTAGCGGGAAAGCTTCCTACAATGAGCAGTTCTTC.

The sample holds many counts of this clonotype. The gene calls are TRBV28 and TRBJ1-5; D is undetermined. The germline V and J ends were trimmed by 5 bases and 0 bases, with 8 bases remaining between them. Germline V gene data show CDR1 as MDHEN and CDR2 as SYDVKM. There are 14 residues in the CDR3. In DNA form, the CDR3 reads TGTGCCAGCAGTCTAGCTATTAGCAATCAGCCCCAGCATTTT. Protein sequence: CASSLAISNQPQHF.